This T cell receptor (beta chain) was obtained from a study of blood T cells in healthy people across ages. Study-wide findings and caveats: Diversity was estimated from one million T cells, and these estimates were considered underestimates.

Concerning this clonotype: What it recognizes is unknown.

This CDR3 has 17 amino acids. The germline V gene has CDR1 SGHTA and CDR2 FQGNSA. Trimming cost V 6 bases and J 5 bases; bases outside gene matches: 15. Primers used in a second PCR of roughly 6 to 12 cycles were a sample-barcoded 5' primer and a J-beta primer mix. Via MiXCR, TCRdb re-called the 5' RACE reads, giving one row per CDR3 protein. The repertoire holds fewer than 2,000,000 distinct CDR3 sequences, with roughly 43% as singletons. The sequencing input was blood. This clonotype was obtained from a human donor in good health. This sequence joins TRBV7-2 and TRBJ2-1; TRBD2 matches 8 bases. The CDR3 spells CASRPALTGGIHNEQFF. CDR3 bases: TGTGCCAGCAGGCCAGCTTTAACGGGGGGGATCCACAATGAGCAGTTCTTC.